This T cell receptor beta chain is from a study of blood T cell repertoires in COVID-19. Looking at the study overall: Specimens from acute and convalescent COVID-19 originated in the United States, Italy and Spain. In each case, the material was cDNA or gDNA derived from T cells, B-cell-depleted T cells, or PBMCs.

Study processing details: Amplification from reference gene primers served as the basis for estimated nucleated cell counts. Sequencing was performed with immunoSEQ multiplex PCR; in TCRdb, only in-frame clones are kept and a portion is missing. That table furnishes V, J and clone size, whereas the DNA furnished D and trimming. The sample holds 100,000 to 120,000 clones, approximately 84% seen once. Trimming shortened V by 5 bases and J by 4 bases, and 20 bases separated the two germline ends. Germline loops: CDR1 SGHNT, CDR2 YENEEA. This CDR3 is built from 16 residues. The clonotype was recovered from a man aged 50-59 years with acute or convalescent COVID-19. J is TRBJ1-2 and V is TRBV11-3, with D unclear. Source material: peripheral blood. CDR3: CASSISQQLLGYGYTF. CDR3 bases: TGTGCCAGCAGCATCTCCCAACAGCTCCTGGGCTATGGCTACACCTTC. Complete variable domain (other parts from reference TRBV11-3 and TRBJ1-2): EAGVVQSPRYKIIEKKQPVAFWCNPISGHNTLYWYLQNLGQGPELLIRYENEEAVDDSQLPKDRFSAERLKGVDSTLKIQPAELGDSAVYLCASSISQQLLGYGYTFGSGTRLTVV.